Sequencing of this T cell receptor (beta chain) was carried out in a study of neurological immune-mediated disorders. As for time point: technical triplicate 2. Sorted libraries were made with 900,000 to 1,000,000 CD4+ or CD8+ T cells. Whole-study results and caveats: HTLV-1-associated myelopathy ranked highest for TCR clonal expansion and multiple sclerosis lowest, beneath healthy controls. Among expanded clones, no CDR3 amino acid sequences were shared across subjects, a pattern suggesting private repertoires in all groups.

This CDR3 has 16 amino acids. The V and J ends lost 7 bases and 6 bases, in that order; junction bases with no gene match: 8. The sample holds many counts of this clonotype. Antigen: not known. 5'RACE with 10-nucleotide random UMIs generated the cDNA. TCRdb re-called the 5' RACE reads with MiXCR, one entry per CDR3 protein. The sample carries under 35,000 distinct CDR3 sequences, 13% recorded once. The receptor comes from a female donor with HTLV-1-associated myelopathy (HAM/TSP). The V gene is TRBV12-3 or TRBV12-4, the J gene TRBJ2-4; 14 nucleotides agree with TRBD2. Sequenced sample: CD4+ T cells from blood. The CDR3 loop reads CASTPGTSGGRNIQYF. The CDR3 DNA reads TGTGCCAGCACCCCGGGGACTAGCGGGGGCAGAAACATTCAGTACTTC.